These T cell receptor beta chains were read from a single sample in a study of blood T cells in healthy people across ages. One entry per CDR3 protein, called by TCRdb with MiXCR from the 5' RACE reads. Of 580,000 or so distinct CDR3 sequences listed, 40% to 55% are singletons. The sample comprised blood. These TCRs come from a man older than 75 in good health. CDR3s include the opening cysteine and the closing phenylalanine or tryptophan. Each record gives: clone size, V gene, J gene, D gene, CDR3 DNA, CDR3 protein. A D gene is named only where the DNA matches it firmly. Only some rows state a clone size, as once, few, many or a class for expanded clones.

clone size: few
V gene: TRBV11-2
J gene: TRBJ2-5
D gene: TRBD2
CDR3 DNA: TGTGCCAGCAGCTTACAAGCGGGGGACCAAGAGACCCAGTACTTC
CDR3 protein: CASSLQAGDQETQYF

clone size: .
V gene: TRBV4-2
J gene: TRBJ1-4
D gene: TRBD1
CDR3 DNA: TGTGCCAGCAGCCAAGGGGCCCAGGGGGCCCTTGCTAATGAAAAACTGTTTTTT
CDR3 protein: CASSQGAQGALANEKLFF

clone size: many
V gene: TRBV7-2
J gene: TRBJ2-1
D gene: TRBD2
CDR3 DNA: TGTGCCAGCAGCTTAGCGGGACTAGCGGGGGGAAGCTCCTACAATGAGCAGTTCTTC
CDR3 protein: CASSLAGLAGGSSYNEQFF

clone size: .
V gene: TRBV5-1
J gene: TRBJ2-5
D gene: TRBD1
CDR3 DNA: TGCGCCAGCAGAACCCAGGACAGGGGATCCCTTCCCAATGAGCAGTACTTC
CDR3 protein: CASRTQDRGSLPNEQYF

clone size: .
V gene: TRBV3-1
J gene: TRBJ1-5
D gene: TRBD1
CDR3 DNA: TGTGCCAGCAGCCAGGACAGGGATGGCAATCAGCCCCAGCATTTT
CDR3 protein: CASSQDRDGNQPQHF

clone size: few
V gene: TRBV4-3
J gene: TRBJ2-4
D gene: .
CDR3 DNA: TGCGCCAGCAGCCCGAGCGGCAGGCCCGACAACAAAAACATTCAGTACTTC
CDR3 protein: CASSPSGRPDNKNIQYF

clone size: few
V gene: TRBV9
J gene: TRBJ2-6
D gene: .
CDR3 DNA: TGTGCCAGCAGCGTAAGGGCGGGATACTCTGGGGCCAACGTCCTGACTTTC
CDR3 protein: CASSVRAGYSGANVLTF

clone size: many
V gene: TRBV5-1
J gene: TRBJ2-3
D gene: .
CDR3 DNA: TGCGCCAGTCAGAGCACAGATACGCAGTATTTT
CDR3 protein: CASQSTDTQYF

clone size: .
V gene: TRBV28
J gene: TRBJ2-7
D gene: .
CDR3 DNA: TGTGCCAGCAGTTTATCACCGGGATTCACCTACGAGCAGTACTTC
CDR3 protein: CASSLSPGFTYEQYF

clone size: .
V gene: TRBV28
J gene: TRBJ2-7
D gene: .
CDR3 DNA: TGTGCCAGCAGTAGCCCCGGGGTAGCCTACGAGCAGTACTTC
CDR3 protein: CASSSPGVAYEQYF

clone size: .
V gene: TRBV12-3/TRBV12-4
J gene: TRBJ2-7
D gene: .
CDR3 DNA: TGTGCCAGCAGCCAAGGACAAGACGAGCAGTACTTC
CDR3 protein: CASSQGQDEQYF

clone size: .
V gene: TRBV12-5
J gene: TRBJ2-5
D gene: .
CDR3 DNA: TGTGCTAGTGGTTTGGTGGGAGTGGAGACCCAGTACTTC
CDR3 protein: CASGLVGVETQYF

clone size: .
V gene: TRBV7-9
J gene: TRBJ2-5
D gene: .
CDR3 DNA: TGTTCCAGCAGCTTATCCACTTTTGGTGAAGAGACCCAGTACTTC
CDR3 protein: CSSSLSTFGEETQYF

clone size: .
V gene: TRBV7-2
J gene: TRBJ2-7
D gene: TRBD1
CDR3 DNA: TGTGCCAGCAGCACTCCCAACAGGGGATACGAGCAGTACTTC
CDR3 protein: CASSTPNRGYEQYF

clone size: few
V gene: TRBV7-2
J gene: TRBJ2-1
D gene: .
CDR3 DNA: TGTGCCAGCAGCTTCTACAGGAGTAGCGATGAGCAGTTCTTC
CDR3 protein: CASSFYRSSDEQFF